The next 9 T cell receptor beta chains were all read from a single sample in a study of Graves' ophthalmopathy and Graves' hyperthyroidism (dated by TCRdb to the late 2010s). This sample was sequenced with an Illumina HiSeq 2000. TCR beta CDR3 regions were amplified from RNA transcripts for repertoire sequencing. HTBI primers and the Qiagen OneStep RT-PCR kit were used in a first-round RT-PCR, which was followed by a second-round multiplex PCR, size selection and purification. TCRdb trimmed public reads at Q25 via fastp, called clones via MiXCR and kept in-frame beta chains. Under each unique CDR3 protein, matching rows form one entry showing the most common genes and DNA. This sample gives over a million distinct CDR3 sequences in total; approximately 35% of them show up just once. Together, the top ten hold roughly 10% of the sample. Sequencing used peripheral blood or thyroid tissue (not recorded which). These receptors all stem from an adult man with Graves' hyperthyroidism.

The chain links TRBV7-8 to TRBJ2-5; D not certain. CDR3 length: 18 amino acids. The germline V and J ends were trimmed by 1 base and 2 bases, with 20 bases remaining between them. The germline V gene has CDR1 SGHVS and CDR2 FQNEAQ. The CDR3 DNA reads as TGTGCCAGCAGCTTAGATTCCGCTGGGGTTTTGGAGCAAGAGACCCAGTACTTC. Translating gives CASSLDSAGVLEQETQYF.

The chain links TRBV25-1 to TRBJ1-4; no definite D call. There are 15 residues in the CDR3. V was clipped by 6 bases and J by 3 bases, with 14 bases between them. The germline V gene encodes CDR1 MGHDK and CDR2 SYGVNS. CDR3 in amino acids: CASSQDGGSNEKLFF. CDR3 nucleotides: TGTGCCAGCAGCCAAGACGGTGGGTCTAATGAAAAACTGTTTTTT.

This clonotype was observed a handful of times. This rearrangement joins TRBV11-2 to TRBJ2-7, with D perhaps TRBD1 (6 bases). V was cut by 1 base and J by 3 bases, with 13 bases left in between. CDR3 size: 15 residues. In germline, CDR1 is SGHAT, CDR2 FQNNGV. This CDR3 reads CASSLVQGISYEQYF. In DNA, the CDR3 is TGTGCCAGCAGCTTAGTCCAGGGGATAAGCTACGAGCAGTACTTC.

This chain uses TRBV7-2 with TRBJ2-2; 10 bases agree with TRBD1. The CDR3 length is 17 residues. Losses at the gene ends were 9 bases for V and 5 bases for J; bases not matched to a gene: 15. In germline, CDR1 is SGHTA, CDR2 FQGNSA. The CDR3 DNA reads as TGTGCCAGTAGTATTGGCCTACCGGGACAGGGGACCGGGGAGCTGTTTTTT. Its protein is CASSIGLPGQGTGELFF.

The chain joins TRBV28 to TRBJ1-2; the D is unclear. CDR1 is MDHEN and CDR2 is SYDVKM in the germline V gene. The ends were cut back, 8 bases at V and 1 base at J, with 17 bases in the middle. This CDR3 contains 15 residues. The CDR3 DNA sequence: TGTGCCAGCGGAAACGGACGGAGCTTTAACTATGGCTACACCTTC. As protein: CASGNGRSFNYGYTF.

CDR3 region: CASSLGQGLGDAEAFF. Written as DNA, the CDR3 is TGTGCCAGCAGCTTGGGTCAGGGTCTCGGCGACGCTGAAGCTTTCTTT. This chain joins TRBV7-2 and TRBJ1-1, with a weak D call TRBD1 (5 bases). The length of the CDR3 is 16 residues. V shed 3 bases and J shed 6 bases, with 20 bases lying between them. Germline lookup yields CDR1 SGHTA and CDR2 FQGNSA.

This clonotype was recorded at least ten times. This chain joins TRBV12-3 or TRBV12-4 and TRBJ1-6, with unresolved D. Trimming removed 4 bases at V and 4 bases at J, with 8 bases between. The CDR3 runs 14 residues. The CDR3 DNA follows: TGTGCCAGCAGTTCAGAAATTTATAATTCACCCCTCCACTTT. It is translated as CASSSEIYNSPLHF.

This clonotype was found a few times. V is TRBV7-3 and J is TRBJ2-2; D might be TRBD1 or TRBD2, each matching 6 bases. This CDR3 has 18 residues. V was clipped by 6 bases and J by 1 base, with 21 bases between them. Germline CDR1 and CDR2: SGHTA and FQGTGA. CDR3 DNA: TGTGCCAGCAGTTTACAGGGAGTTGGGGGGCTGAACACCGGGGAGCTGTTTTTT. This translates into CASSLQGVGGLNTGELFF. The variable domain in full, completed from reference TRBV7-3 and TRBJ2-2, reads GAGVSQTPSNKVTEKGKYVELRCDPISGHTALYWYRQSLGQGPEFLIYFQGTGAADDSGLPNDRFFAVRPEGSVSTLKIQRTERGDSAVYLCASSLQGVGGLNTGELFFGEGSRLTVL.

This clonotype was seen many times. This chain joins TRBV10-2 and TRBJ1-1, with 8 bases matching TRBD1. J lost 1 base, V lost 6 bases, and 10 bases had no gene match. There are 16 residues in the CDR3. Germline CDR1 WSHSY, CDR2 SAAADI. CDR3 loop: CASRTGALPPNTEAFF. CDR3 nucleotide sequence: TGCGCCAGCAGGACAGGGGCGCTACCACCGAACACTGAAGCTTTCTTT.